This T cell receptor beta chain stems from a study of shared clonotypes between healthy human individuals. The protocol was immunoSEQ multiplex PCR, while the TCRdb copy is restricted to in-frame clones and leaves out a portion. The sample lists around 990,000 clones; 60% to 80% were seen once. General study findings and limits: What naive subsets generally showed was a larger estimated richness than memory subsets showed. Sequencing depth was a factor that was expected to affect clonotype sharing among donors.

Points on this clone: Its antigen is unknown.

Each donor was a Caucasian adult residing in Nashville, Tennessee. Germline V gives CDR1 SGHDN, CDR2 FVKESK. Trimming removed 3 bases at V and 3 bases at J, with 8 bases between. The CDR3 contains 13 residues. The chain recombines TRBV14 with TRBJ1-1; the D is unclear. This TCR came from a man younger than 35 in good health. Some clones in this sample may be carry-over from other donors' samples. Source material: memory CD4+ T cells from PBMCs. The subset was: CD45RA-negative fraction. CDR3 sequence reads: CASSHKRDTEAFF. CDR3 coding DNA: TGTGCCAGCAGCCACAAACGGGACACTGAAGCTTTCTTT.